The 11 T cell receptor beta chains below were found in one sample sequenced in a study of blood T cells in healthy people across ages. The second PCR ran roughly 7 to 12 cycles with a sample-barcoded 5' primer and J-beta primers. TCRdb passed the 5' RACE reads through MiXCR, listing each CDR3 protein once. Found here are hundreds of thousands of distinct CDR3 sequences, 58% of them singletons; the top ten hold 22%. Sequences were obtained from blood. These receptors were obtained from a man in his thirties or forties in good health.

This clonotype was seen more than once but under ten times. The genes are TRBV20-1 and TRBJ2-5; D possibly corresponds to TRBD2 (7 bases). Germline CDR1 is DFQATT and CDR2 is SNEGSKA (reference sequence). Between the trimmed V and J ends, which lost 3 bases and 0 bases, there was a span of 11 bases. CDR3 length equals 14 residues. The CDR3 DNA sequence: TGCAGTGCTAGCGGGGGGCTCGACCAAGAGACCCAGTACTTC. Encoded protein: CSASGGLDQETQYF.

This clonotype was observed a few times. The CDR3 spells CASSYGAQYF. DNA for the CDR3: TGTGCCAGCAGCTACGGGGCCCAGTACTTC. The chain couples TRBV6-2 or TRBV6-3 to TRBJ2-5; perhaps TRBD2 as D (5 bases). The CDR3 sequence is 10 residues long. V was clipped by 6 bases and J by 9 bases, with 8 bases between them. The germline V gene encodes CDR1 MNHEY and CDR2 SVGEGT.

The V and J genes are TRBV9 and TRBJ1-4; D might be TRBD1 (5 bases). Trimming pared 4 bases from V and 2 bases from J, leaving 9 bases between. The CDR3 contains 14 residues. Germline lookup yields CDR1 SGDLS and CDR2 YYNGEE. In DNA form, the CDR3 reads TGTGCCAGCAGCCCGGGACTGACTAATGAAAAACTGTTTTTT. This sequence encodes CASSPGLTNEKLFF.

The chain has TRBV29-1 and TRBJ2-1, with 9 bases fitting TRBD2. J was trimmed by 1 base and V by 2 bases; bases with no gene match: 12. The germline V gene has CDR1 SQVTM and CDR2 ANQGSEA. CDR3 length: 18 residues. The CDR3 region has the DNA TGCAGCGTTGAAATGCTAAGTAGCGGGAGATATTCCTACAATGAGCAGTTCTTC. It translates to CSVEMLSSGRYSYNEQFF.

J is TRBJ2-5 and V is TRBV20-1; TRBD2 matches 7 bases. The CDR3 runs 15 residues. The J segment lost 11 bases and the V segment lost 2 bases, leaving 17 bases of the junction unmatched. Germline CDR1 and CDR2: DFQATT and SNEGSKA (reference sequence). The CDR3 region is CSARNLVSGEGEQYF. The CDR3 nucleotides read TGCAGTGCTAGAAACCTAGTAAGCGGGGAAGGGGAGCAGTACTTC.

This rearrangement joins TRBV15 to TRBJ2-1, with 10 bases aligning to TRBD2. CDR3 length: 15 amino acids. Germline values: CDR1 LNHNV, CDR2 YYDKDF (reference sequence). V lost 0 bases to trimming and J lost 6 bases; unmatched junction nucleotides: 2. The chain's CDR3 is CATSRDGLAANEQFF. The CDR3 DNA reads TGTGCCACCAGCAGAGACGGACTAGCGGCCAATGAGCAGTTCTTC.

The rearrangement uses TRBV7-6 and TRBJ2-7, with D perhaps matching TRBD2 (6 bases). Trimming stripped 4 bases from V and 6 bases from J, with 16 bases between. Germline V CDR1 and CDR2: SGHVS, FNYEAQ. The CDR3 totals 14 residues. The CDR3 region is CASSSQAPGGEQYF. The CDR3 bases are TGTGCCAGCAGCTCTCAGGCCCCCGGGGGCGAGCAGTACTTC.

The chain has TRBV7-2 and TRBJ1-1; TRBD1 might be the D (6 bases). The V end was cut by 5 bases, the J end by 8 bases, with 15 bases between. Germline V gives CDR1 SGHTA, CDR2 FQGNSA. CDR3 length: 13 amino acids. CDR3 coding DNA: TGTGCCAGCAGCCAGGGGAGGTTTTGGGAAGCTTTCTTT. Its translation is CASSQGRFWEAFF. Full variable domain (outside the CDR3, taken from reference TRBV7-2 and TRBJ1-1): GAGVSQSPSNKVTEKGKDVELRCDPISGHTALYWYRQSLGQGLEFLIYFQGNSAPDKSGLPSDRFSAERTGGSVSTLTIQRTQQEDSAVYLCASSQGRFWEAFFGQGTRLTVV.

The J gene is TRBJ1-2, the V gene TRBV2, with TRBD1 as a possible D gene (5 bases). Looked up from germline, CDR1 is SNHLY and CDR2 is FYNNEI. The CDR3 covers 13 residues. V was shortened by 6 bases and J by 0 bases, with 8 bases between the two germline ends. The CDR3 loop reads CASRDITNYGYTF. CDR3 nucleotide sequence: TGTGCCAGCAGGGACATTACTAACTATGGCTACACCTTC.

The chain carries TRBV30 and TRBJ1-1; no definite D call. The germline V gene has CDR1 GTSNPN and CDR2 SVGIG (reference sequence). CDR3 length: 12 residues. The V gene lost 2 bases and the J gene lost 1 base, with 5 bases spanning the gap. The CDR3 here is CAWSPGNTEAFF. CDR3 bases: TGTGCCTGGAGTCCGGGGAACACTGAAGCTTTCTTT.

The gene calls are TRBV10-3 and TRBJ1-1; TRBD1 matches 7 bases. Germline V lookup: CDR1 ENHRY, CDR2 SYGVKD. Germline trimming cut 11 bases from V and 0 bases from J; bases unmatched to any gene: 9. The CDR3 is 14 amino acids. CDR3 sequence reads: CAVRDSAMNTEAFF. As DNA, the CDR3 is TGTGCCGTCCGGGACAGTGCTATGAACACTGAAGCTTTCTTT.